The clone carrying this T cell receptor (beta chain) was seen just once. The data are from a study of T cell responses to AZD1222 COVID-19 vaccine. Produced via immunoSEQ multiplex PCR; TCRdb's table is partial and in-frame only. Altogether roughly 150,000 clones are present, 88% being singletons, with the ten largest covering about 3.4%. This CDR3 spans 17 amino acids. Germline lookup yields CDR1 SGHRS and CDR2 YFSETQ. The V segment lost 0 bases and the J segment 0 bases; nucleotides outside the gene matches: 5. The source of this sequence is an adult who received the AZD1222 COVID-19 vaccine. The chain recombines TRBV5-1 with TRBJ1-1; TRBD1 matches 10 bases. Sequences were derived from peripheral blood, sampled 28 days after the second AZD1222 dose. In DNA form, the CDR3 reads TGCGCCAGCAGCTTGGGACAGGGGGCATTCATGAACACTGAAGCTTTCTTT. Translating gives CASSLGQGAFMNTEAFF.